This T cell receptor beta chain was sequenced in a study of blood T cell repertoires in COVID-19. The ends were cut back, 5 bases at V and 1 base at J, with 13 bases in the middle. Germline lookup yields CDR1 MGHDK and CDR2 SYGVNS. CDR3 length equals 15 residues. Sequencing was performed with immunoSEQ multiplex PCR; in TCRdb, only in-frame clones are kept and a portion is missing. The sample includes 250,000 to 300,000 clones, approximately 91% of them seen just once. This TCR derives from a woman in her thirties or forties with acute COVID-19. The gene calls are TRBV25-1 and TRBJ2-3; D may be TRBD1 (6 bases). Sequencing used PBMCs or T cells enriched from blood (not recorded which). The CDR3 DNA follows: TGTGCCAGCAGTAGAGACAGGCACCGCACAGATACGCAGTATTTT. Amino acid sequence: CASSRDRHRTDTQYF.